Presented here are 18 T cell receptor beta chains from one specimen sequenced in a study of brain T cells in children with intractable seizures. Profiling relied on immunoSEQ multiplex PCR, and the TCRdb table lists in-frame clones only, not all of them. The sample carries about 340,000 clones, over 90% recorded once. Time point reported: blood from clinic visit 5 months post-surgery; TSC patient then seizure free. Sequencing used peripheral blood, obtained roughly 5 months after surgery. These receptor sequences come from a boy under two years old with tuberous sclerosis and intractable seizures.

This chain connects TRBV19 to TRBJ2-4, with D possibly TRBD1 on 5 matching bases. This CDR3 is built from 16 residues. The V gene lost 3 bases and the J gene lost 1 base, with 13 bases spanning the gap. Germline V gives CDR1 LNHDA, CDR2 SQIVND (reference sequence). Written as DNA, the CDR3 is TGTGCCAGTAGTATCGGTTGGACACGGGCCAAAAACATTCAGTACTTC. It translates to CASSIGWTRAKNIQYF.

The chain combines TRBV4-1 with TRBJ2-1; D is unclear. Germline-derived CDR1 and CDR2 are MGHRA and YSYEKL. The CDR3 is 14 residues long. V was cut by 4 bases and J by 2 bases, with 9 bases left in between. In DNA, the CDR3 is TGCGCCAGCAGCCTTACCGGACCCTACAATGAGCAGTTCTTC. Translated, it gives CASSLTGPYNEQFF.

This clone was recorded once. The V gene is TRBV23-1, the J gene TRBJ2-1, with a tentative D call TRBD2 (5 bases). TRBV23-1 is annotated as an ORF whose role is uncertain. CDR3 size: 14 residues. V was clipped by 6 bases and J by 9 bases, with 18 bases between them. The DNA for the CDR3 is TGCGCCAGCAGCCCAGACTACGAGAGCGCTGAGCAGTTCTTC. This sequence encodes CASSPDYESAEQFF.

The rearrangement joins TRBV11-1 to TRBJ2-1; unclear D gene. Germline CDR1 is SGHAT and CDR2 is FQDESV (reference sequence). V was shortened by 5 bases and J by 7 bases, with 9 bases between the two germline ends. The CDR3 has 12 amino acids. The CDR3: CASSTTRNEQFF. CDR3 bases: TGTGCCAGCAGCACAACCCGAAATGAGCAGTTCTTC.

This clone was counted many times. The chain combines TRBV29-1 with TRBJ1-2, with D hard to call. This CDR3 spans 12 amino acids. The germline V gene encodes CDR1 SQVTM and CDR2 ANQGSEA. The CDR3 nucleotides read TGCAGGGATTCGAATTCAGACTATGGCTACACCTTC. As protein: CRDSNSDYGYTF.

The chain carries TRBV9 and TRBJ2-2; 9 bases fit TRBD1. With V trimmed by 3 bases and J by 0 bases, 3 bases remained unmatched. Germline V gene data show CDR1 as SGDLS and CDR2 as YYNGEE. The CDR3 has 16 residues. CDR3 in DNA: TGTGCCAGCAGCGGGACAGGGGTAGCGAACACCGGGGAGCTGTTTTTT. Its protein is CASSGTGVANTGELFF.

This clone was detected once. The V call is TRBV19, the J call TRBJ2-7, with TRBD1 matching 8 bases. Germline V CDR1 and CDR2: LNHDA, SQIVND (reference sequence). J lost 1 base, V lost 4 bases, and 3 bases had no gene match. The CDR3 covers 14 residues. The CDR3 DNA is TGTGCCAGTAGTACCCGGGACAGGTCCTACGAGCAGTACTTC. Translating it yields CASSTRDRSYEQYF.

The chain joins TRBV6-2 or TRBV6-3 to TRBJ2-2; D remains ambiguous. Trimming took off 2 bases at V and 6 bases at J, with 4 bases between the two ends. This CDR3 has 12 amino acids. Germline values: CDR1 MNHEY, CDR2 SVGEGT. CDR3 protein: CASSYVSGELFF. CDR3 coding DNA: TGTGCCAGCAGTTACGTGTCCGGGGAGCTGTTTTTT.

The V and J genes are TRBV27 and TRBJ2-7; tentatively, D is TRBD1 or TRBD2 (5 bases each). CDR1 and CDR2 (germline): MNHEY, SMNVEV (reference sequence). Trimming shortened V by 8 bases and J by 1 base, and 27 bases separated the two germline ends. This CDR3 comprises 18 residues. DNA for the CDR3: TGTGCCAGCCTTACTGGCCGGGACCCCGACGAAAAGTCCTACGAGCAGTACTTC. Its translation: CASLTGRDPDEKSYEQYF.

V and J are TRBV7-3 and TRBJ1-1, with D uncertain. Per germline, CDR1 SGHTA and CDR2 FQGTGA. This CDR3 region has 13 residues. V was pared by 6 bases and J by 3 bases, with 11 bases between. The chain's CDR3 is CASRVRRDTEAFF. CDR3 nucleotides: TGTGCCAGCAGAGTACGACGTGACACTGAAGCTTTCTTT. Together with reference TRBV7-3 and TRBJ1-1, the CDR3 gives the full variable domain: GAGVSQTPSNKVTEKGKYVELRCDPISGHTALYWYRQSLGQGPEFLIYFQGTGAADDSGLPNDRFFAVRPEGSVSTLKIQRTERGDSAVYLCASRVRRDTEAFFGQGTRLTVV.

V gene TRBV28 combines with J gene TRBJ1-5, with D tentatively TRBD1 (6 bases). Trimming stripped 1 base from V and 6 bases from J, with 13 bases between. The CDR3 has 15 amino acids. The V gene's germline CDR1 is MDHEN and CDR2 SYDVKM. Here the CDR3 DNA reads TGTGCCAGCAGTTTATTCGCACAGGGAGGTCAGCCCCAGCATTTT. Translating gives CASSLFAQGGQPQHF.

The CDR3 bases are TGTGCCAGCAGCCAAGATCAGGCGGGAGGGCCTCACACCGGGGAGCTGTTTTTT. Encoded protein: CASSQDQAGGPHTGELFF. The chain recombines TRBV4-2 with TRBJ2-2, with TRBD2 identical over 9 bases. V lost 0 bases to trimming and J lost 3 bases; unmatched junction nucleotides: 8. The CDR3 covers 18 residues. The germline V gene has CDR1 LGHNA and CDR2 YNFKEQ.

J is TRBJ2-7 and V is TRBV19, with 7 bases aligning to TRBD2. Germline values: CDR1 LNHDA, CDR2 SQIVND (reference sequence). V trimming: 4 bases; J trimming: 1 base; junction bases outside the gene matches: 10. The CDR3 runs to 16 residues. The CDR3 sequence is CASSRRTRGESYEQYF. As DNA, the CDR3 is TGTGCCAGTAGTAGAAGGACTAGAGGGGAATCCTACGAGCAGTACTTC.

The count of this clone is one. The J gene is TRBJ1-3, the V gene TRBV28, with D tentatively TRBD1 (5 bases). This CDR3 contains 16 residues. V was cut by 3 bases and J by 2 bases, with 14 bases left in between. Germline V gives CDR1 MDHEN, CDR2 SYDVKM. The CDR3 coding sequence is TGTGCCAGCAGTTTGCCCGCCCAGGGTGCTGGAAACACCATATATTTT. Translated: CASSLPAQGAGNTIYF.

This clone was observed at least ten times. The chain joins TRBV11-2 to TRBJ2-2, with TRBD2 matching 7 bases. The CDR3 totals 15 residues. Germline trimming cut 1 base from V and 4 bases from J; bases unmatched to any gene: 3. Germline values: CDR1 SGHAT, CDR2 FQNNGV. The CDR3 loop is CASSLGGGFTGELFF. For the CDR3, the DNA is TGTGCCAGCAGCTTAGGCGGGGGTTTCACCGGGGAGCTGTTTTTT.

The chain couples TRBV6-5 to TRBJ2-6; D is unclear. Germline V gene lookup returns CDR1 MNHEY and CDR2 SVGAGI. Trimming stripped 0 bases from V and 4 bases from J, with 7 bases between. The CDR3 is made up of 15 amino acids. The CDR3 DNA follows: TGTGCCAGCAGTTACTCTAGGTCCGGGGCCAACGTCCTGACTTTC. Amino acid sequence: CASSYSRSGANVLTF.

This clone was recorded once. The chain joins TRBV7-9 to TRBJ1-2; 10 positions match TRBD1. Germline CDR1 and CDR2: SEHNR and FQNEAQ (reference sequence). The J segment lost 6 bases and the V segment lost 5 bases, leaving 12 bases of the junction unmatched. CDR3 length: 16 residues. The CDR3 is CASSPQMPGQGNGYTF. The CDR3 DNA reads as TGTGCCAGCAGCCCGCAAATGCCGGGACAGGGGAATGGCTACACCTTC. Combining the CDR3 with reference TRBV7-9 and TRBJ1-2 gives the whole variable domain DTGVSQNPRHKITKRGQNVTFRCDPISEHNRLYWYRQTLGQGPEFLTYFQNEAQLEKSRLLSDRFSAERPKGSFSTLEIQRTEQGDSAMYLCASSPQMPGQGNGYTFGSGTRLTVV.

The chain has TRBV6-1 and TRBJ2-5; no clear D. The germline V gene encodes CDR1 MNHNS and CDR2 SASEGT. The CDR3 has 15 amino acids. With 1 base removed from V and 3 bases from J, the gap between germline ends came to 12 bases. CDR3 sequence (DNA): TGTGCCAGCAGTGAAGGCCCCTCGTTCGAAGAGACCCAGTACTTC. Its protein is CASSEGPSFEETQYF.